This paragraph covers one TCR beta chain sequence. The antigen remains undetermined. This sample is drawn from a study of brain T cells in children with intractable seizures. Surgery cases with the highest brain T cell transcript signatures were chosen for sequencing. Pre-surgery treatment included at least one anti-epileptic drug. Produced via immunoSEQ multiplex PCR; TCRdb's table is partial and in-frame only. The data hold 110,000 or so clones, with 85% to 95% observed a single time. Study results and caveats: Pre- and post-surgery blood differed in depth, so pre-surgery absences may be undersampling. Only CDR3 sequence similarity suggested viral specificity, without known HCMV serostatus.

V lost 0 bases to trimming and J lost 3 bases, with 11 bases between them. Germline CDR1 and CDR2: MNHEY and SMNVEV (reference sequence). The length of the CDR3 is 15 residues. The TCR comes from a boy under two years old with hemimegalencephaly and intractable seizures. Specimen: peripheral blood, collected at surgery. This chain links TRBV27 with TRBJ1-2, with D uncertain. In nucleotides, the CDR3 is TGTGCCAGCAGTTTATCGCCCGGGTTTGACTATGGCTACACCTTC. Amino acid sequence: CASSLSPGFDYGYTF.